The 2 T cell receptor beta chains listed next were all sequenced from one sample in a study of blood T cells in healthy people across ages. Primers used in a second PCR of roughly 7 to 12 cycles were a sample-barcoded 5' primer and a J-beta primer mix. One entry per CDR3 protein, called by TCRdb with MiXCR from the 5' RACE reads. This sample yields about 970,000 distinct CDR3 sequences, of which roughly 50% are seen a single time; 20% to 25% belongs to the top ten. The sample was blood. Receptor source: a woman aged 55 to 70 in good health.

The chain joins TRBV7-9 to TRBJ2-3; the match to TRBD2 covers 10 bases. V shed 4 bases, J shed 0 bases, and the junction held 7 bases outside the gene matches. The germline CDR1 and CDR2 sequences are SEHNR and FQNEAQ (reference sequence). This CDR3 contains 17 residues. CDR3 coding DNA: TGTGCCAGCAGCTCGCAAACTAGCGGGATAAGCACAGATACGCAGTATTTT. This translates into CASSSQTSGISTDTQYF.

CDR3 DNA sequence: TGTGCCAGCAGCCAAGAACGAGGACGGGGACCCGGCACAGATACGCAGTATTTT. Translated, it gives CASSQERGRGPGTDTQYF. The chain uses TRBV3-1 and TRBJ2-3, with D perhaps assigned TRBD1 or TRBD2 (5 bases each). V lost 0 bases and J lost 1, with 17 bases in between. Germline CDR1 LGHDT, CDR2 YNNKEL (reference sequence). CDR3 length: 18 residues.